This TCR beta chain emerged from a study of Graves' ophthalmopathy and Graves' hyperthyroidism. Study at large: At initial diagnosis, peripheral blood was obtained, and this preceded any treatment.

This CDR3 contains 16 residues. V lost 5 bases and J 9 bases, leaving 26 bases between the germline ends. Germline V CDR1 and CDR2: SEHNR, FQNEAQ (reference sequence). Transcripts of RNA were the source for amplifying TCR beta CDR3 regions. A first-round RT-PCR used HTBI primers, followed by a second-round multiplex PCR. MiXCR was run by TCRdb on the multiplex PCR reads, yielding one entry per CDR3 protein. This sample yields over 650,000 distinct CDR3 sequences, of which roughly two fifths are seen a single time; roughly 3.5% belongs to the top ten. The diagnostic workup employed clinical symptoms, serum thyroxine, TRAb, thyroid ultrasound and orbital computed tomography. The count of this clonotype is one. Its cognate antigen is unknown. It may be a read error: a sequence one base away is much more abundant. Study outcomes and limitations: Researchers report that a 13-signature model separated ophthalmopathy from stable hyperthyroidism, posting roughly 90% sensitivity and less than 82% specificity.

The sequence was collected from an adult man with Graves' ophthalmopathy. Sequencing input: peripheral blood. This chain uses TRBV7-9 with TRBJ2-7; tentative D call: TRBD2 (5 bases). DNA of the CDR3: TGTGCCAGCAGCCCGAGAGTGTCGGGGATGATTCACGGGCAGTACTTC. Amino acids: CASSPRVSGMIHGQYF.